Sequencing of this TCR beta chain was carried out in a study of T-cell memory formation after mild COVID-19. The wider study: Largely donor-specific sequence clusters came from a couple of donors. Study-level results: The CD4+ clones that contracted clustered mainly within CM and EM, and the CD8+ clones concentrated in EMRA.

Amplification by 5'RACE using constant-segment primers produced TCR alpha and TCR beta cDNA libraries that carried sample barcodes and UMIs. TCRdb re-called the 5' RACE reads through MiXCR, storing one row per CDR3 protein. This sample has 250,000 to 350,000 distinct CDR3 sequences, with roughly 15% found just once. Concerning this clonotype: What it binds is unknown.

V lost 3 bases to trimming and J lost 7 bases, with 13 bases between them. Germline CDR1 MNHNS, CDR2 SASEGT. There are 13 residues in the CDR3. The sequence was obtained from a man in his late teens or twenties who had mild COVID-19 (a few samples of this study predate the infection). Cell type and time point are not known. The V call is TRBV6-1, the J call TRBJ2-7; tentatively, D is TRBD2 (5 bases). Sequencing was done on a sample of PBMCs or a T cell subset sorted from them (not recorded which). The CDR3 loop reads CASSEPRRREQYF. Written as DNA, the CDR3 is TGTGCCAGCAGTGAGCCCAGGAGGCGTGAGCAGTACTTC.